What follows are 19 T cell receptor beta chains derived from one specimen sequenced in a study of shared clonotypes between healthy human individuals. The repertoire was sequenced with immunoSEQ multiplex PCR; TCRdb's copy has only in-frame clones and lacks some. Of around 88,000 clones listed, over 60% are singletons. The sample was memory CD8+ T cells sorted from blood. Subset defined: CD45RO+ cells pooled with CCR7-negative TemRA cells. The receptors originated from a man aged 25-45 years in good health.

The sample holds one count of this clone. The chain uses TRBV15 and TRBJ2-5; D perhaps matches TRBD2 (6 bases). The CDR3 has 15 residues. From germline, CDR1 is LNHNV and CDR2 YYDKDF (reference sequence). V dropped 0 bases and J dropped 4 bases, with 12 bases sitting between them. DNA of the CDR3: TGTGCCACCAGCAGAGACCCACTAGCATCAGAGACCCAGTACTTC. Amino acids: CATSRDPLASETQYF. The whole variable domain, remainder taken from reference TRBV15 and TRBJ2-5, is DAMVIQNPRYQVTQFGKPVTLSCSQTLNHNVMYWYQQKSSQAPKLLFHYYDKDFNNEADTPDNFQSRRPNTSFCFLDIRSPGLGDTAMYLCATSRDPLASETQYFGPGTRLLVL.

Comment on this clone: A read error is the likely source, as a far larger clone sits one nucleotide away. The sample has other DNA sequences that encode this CDR3 too. The rearrangement uses TRBV28 and TRBJ2-7; the D is unclear. The CDR3 covers 11 residues. Germline V gene sequence: CDR1 MDHEN, CDR2 SYDVKM. The V gene lost 3 bases and the J gene lost 3 bases, with 3 bases spanning the gap. CDR3 bases: TGTGCCAGCAGTTTGTTCTACGAGCAGTACTTC. Protein: CASSLFYEQYF.

In this sample, this clone turned up once. The chain carries TRBV2 and TRBJ1-4; 7 bases map to TRBD1. From germline, CDR1 is SNHLY and CDR2 FYNNEI. Trimming took 10 bases from V and 3 from J; bases not matched to a gene: 8. The CDR3 covers 14 residues. The CDR3 region is CATSRDRPNEKLFF. The CDR3 bases are TGTGCCACCTCTAGGGACAGACCTAATGAAAAACTGTTTTTT.

In the case of this clone: The sample contains more than one DNA sequence encoding this CDR3. V usage is TRBV5-1 and J usage is TRBJ2-3; unclear D gene. The V end lost 1 base, the J end lost 6 bases, and 6 bases lay between the germline ends. Germline V lookup: CDR1 SGHRS, CDR2 YFSETQ. This CDR3 has 12 residues. The CDR3 region is CASSLSSDTQYF. The CDR3 DNA is TGCGCCAGCAGCTTGTCAAGCGATACGCAGTATTTT.

The CDR3 sequence: CASSEVLGIGGEQFF. For the CDR3, the DNA is TGTGCCAGCAGTGAAGTTTTAGGGATTGGGGGTGAGCAGTTCTTC. The chain recombines TRBV6-1 with TRBJ2-1, with D perhaps given as TRBD1 or TRBD2 (5 bases each). The V gene's germline CDR1 is MNHNS and CDR2 SASEGT. The ends were cut back, 1 base at V and 9 bases at J, with 16 bases in the middle. The CDR3 runs to 15 residues.

This chain joins TRBV28 and TRBJ2-7; D is perhaps TRBD2 (5 bases). The V gene's germline CDR1 is MDHEN and CDR2 SYDVKM. V lost 4 bases and J lost 0, with 16 bases in between. The CDR3 has 16 residues. CDR3 nucleotide sequence: TGTGCCAGCAGTTCAATGGACGGGAAAAGCTCCTACGAGCAGTACTTC. It yields the protein CASSSMDGKSSYEQYF.

The chain has TRBV7-2 and TRBJ2-3, with D possibly matching TRBD2 (5 bases). V was pared by 3 bases and J by 2 bases, with 12 bases between. The CDR3 totals 15 residues. Germline CDR1 is SGHTA and CDR2 is FQGNSA. The CDR3 DNA reads TGTGCCAGCAGCTTCGGCGGGCCTTTCACAGATACGCAGTATTTT. It encodes CASSFGGPFTDTQYF.

V usage is TRBV29-1 and J usage is TRBJ2-3; TRBD2 aligns across 8 bases. Germline loops: CDR1 SQVTM, CDR2 ANQGSEA. The CDR3 consists of 14 residues. Losses at the gene ends were 0 bases for V and 4 bases for J; bases not matched to a gene: 3. This CDR3 reads CSVEESAGADTQYF. The CDR3, as DNA: TGCAGCGTTGAAGAATCAGCGGGAGCAGATACGCAGTATTTT.

The chain has TRBV19 and TRBJ1-3; D ambiguous. This CDR3 is 14 amino acids long. Germline lookup yields CDR1 LNHDA and CDR2 SQIVND (reference sequence). V was clipped by 2 bases and J by 2 bases, with 7 bases between them. Here the CDR3 DNA reads TGTGCCAGTAGTATATCAAGGCCTGGAAACACCATATATTTT. Protein: CASSISRPGNTIYF.

The chain has TRBV7-9 and TRBJ2-1; 10 bases are shared with TRBD1. CDR1 SEHNR and CDR2 FQNEAQ come from the germline V gene (reference sequence). V was clipped by 5 bases and J by 6 bases; unmatched bases: 7. The CDR3 loop spans 15 amino acids. For the CDR3, the DNA is TGTGCCAGCAGCCAGGGACAGGGGCTCGGCAATGAGCAGTTCTTC. Translated, it gives CASSQGQGLGNEQFF.

Comments on this clone: Sequence at one end of the junction differs from germline and may be a read error. This sequence joins TRBV25-1 and TRBJ2-7; 11 bases agree with TRBD2. The CDR3 sequence is 16 residues long. Germline V lookup: CDR1 MGHDK, CDR2 SYGVNS. The CDR3: CASTESLAGGSYEQYF. As DNA, the CDR3 is TGTGCCAGCACTGAATCCCTAGCGGGAGGCTCCTACGAGCAGTACTTC.

This clone was seen more than once but under ten times. A far larger clone is a single base away, which makes a read error likely. The chain is built from TRBV27 and TRBJ2-7; no clear D gene. Germline lookup yields CDR1 MNHEY and CDR2 SMNVEV (reference sequence). The CDR3 consists of 12 residues. Trimming shortened V by 5 bases and J by 0 bases, and 5 bases separated the two germline ends. In DNA, the CDR3 is TGTGCCAGCAGTGGGTCCTCCTACGAGCAGTACTTC. This encodes CASSGSSYEQYF.

The chain links TRBV7-9 to TRBJ2-3; D unclear. Germline assignment: CDR1 SEHNR and CDR2 FQNEAQ (reference sequence). V shed 6 bases and J shed 0 bases, with 10 bases lying between them. The CDR3 runs to 14 residues. CDR3 DNA: TGTGCCAGCAGGACTCATTCTAGCACAGATACGCAGTATTTT. This encodes CASRTHSSTDTQYF.

This rearrangement joins TRBV7-2 to TRBJ2-3; possibly TRBD2 for D (6 bases). Trimming pared 1 base from V and 10 bases from J, leaving 9 bases between. The CDR3 sequence is 12 residues long. Per the germline V gene, CDR1 is SGHTA and CDR2 is FQGNSA. CDR3 sequence (DNA): TGTGCCAGCAGCTTAGGGGGGGACTCGCAGTATTTT. This codes for CASSLGGDSQYF.

The genes are TRBV19 and TRBJ2-1; 8 bases line up with TRBD2. CDR1 is LNHDA, CDR2 SQIVND, per germline (reference sequence). This CDR3 contains 14 residues. Trimming cost V 8 bases and J 8 bases; bases outside gene matches: 11. The CDR3 region has the DNA TGTGCCAGTCAGCCGGGACTAGACCTCGATGAGCAGTTCTTC. As protein: CASQPGLDLDEQFF.

This chain joins TRBV5-8 and TRBJ2-1; 7 positions agree with TRBD1. CDR3 length equals 15 residues. J gave up 7 bases and V 4 bases, and 11 bases lay outside the gene matches. Germline CDR1 and CDR2: SGHTS and YDEGEE. The CDR3 DNA is TGTGCCAGCAGCCCCAGGGACAGAAAACTTAATGAGCAGTTCTTC. Encoded protein: CASSPRDRKLNEQFF.

The gene calls are TRBV19 and TRBJ2-2; maybe TRBD2 (6 bases). Trimming removed 5 bases from V and 0 bases from J, with 16 bases in between. Per the germline V gene, CDR1 is LNHDA and CDR2 is SQIVND (reference sequence). The CDR3 runs 17 residues. This CDR3 reads CASSVGRLEANTGELFF. The CDR3 DNA reads as TGTGCCAGTAGTGTGGGTCGACTAGAAGCGAACACCGGGGAGCTGTTTTTT.

J is TRBJ2-7 and V is TRBV21-1; TRBD2, the table's D call, was not compared with the DNA. TRBV21-1 is classified as a pseudogene. CDR3 length: 13 residues. The CDR3 nucleotides read TGTGCCACCAGGGGGGGACGGCCCTACGAGCAGTACTTC. It is translated as CATRGGRPYEQYF.

This clone was detected a few times. The V call is TRBV28, the J call TRBJ1-2; D perhaps matches TRBD1 (5 bases). The CDR3 consists of 14 residues. Per the germline V gene, CDR1 is MDHEN and CDR2 is SYDVKM. V was pared by 8 bases and J by 7 bases, with 20 bases between. The CDR3 DNA follows: TGTGCCAGCGCGGGGCCATCCCTAATATCTGGCTACACCTTC. Translating gives CASAGPSLISGYTF.